This T cell receptor (beta chain) was profiled in a study of CD8 T cells in Susac syndrome. Roughly 0.45 to 1 ug RNA was reverse transcribed with random hexamers. TCRdb used MiXCR to reprocess the immunoSEQ multiplex PCR reads, holding one entry per CDR3 protein. The repertoire has over 150,000 distinct CDR3 sequences, more than 90% of them found once; the top ten carry 0.093%. Included as multiple sclerosis controls were treatment-naive patients who had stable or active relapsing-remitting disease. This CDR3 comprises 16 residues. V lost 5 bases to trimming and J lost 2 bases; unmatched junction nucleotides: 10. Germline V gene lookup returns CDR1 GTSNPN and CDR2 SVGIG (reference sequence).

V usage is TRBV30 and J usage is TRBJ1-3; 9 positions agree with TRBD1. The specimen sequenced was CD4+ T cells from PBMCs. The receptor's source is a human donor with multiple sclerosis. The CDR3 coding sequence is TGTGCCTGGTGCATCCGGGACAGGGACACTGGAAACACCATATATTTT. As protein: CAWCIRDRDTGNTIYF. Full variable domain (remainder filled in from reference TRBV30 and TRBJ1-3): SQTIHQWPATLVQPVGSPLSLECTVEGTSNPNLYWYRQAAGRGLQLLFYSVGIGQISSEVPQNLSASRPQDRQFILSSKKLLLSDSGFYLCAWCIRDRDTGNTIYFGEGSWLTVV.